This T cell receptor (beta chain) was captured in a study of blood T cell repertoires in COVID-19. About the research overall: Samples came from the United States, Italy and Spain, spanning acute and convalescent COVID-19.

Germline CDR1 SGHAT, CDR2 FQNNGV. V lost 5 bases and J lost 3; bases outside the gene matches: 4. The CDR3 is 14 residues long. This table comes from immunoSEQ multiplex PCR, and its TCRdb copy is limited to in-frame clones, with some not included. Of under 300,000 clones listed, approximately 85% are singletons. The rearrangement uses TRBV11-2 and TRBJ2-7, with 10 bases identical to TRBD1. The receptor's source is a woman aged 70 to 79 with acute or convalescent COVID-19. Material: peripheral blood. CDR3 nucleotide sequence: TGTGCCAGCAGCAACCGGGACAGGGGCTACGAGCAGTACTTC. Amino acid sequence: CASSNRDRGYEQYF.